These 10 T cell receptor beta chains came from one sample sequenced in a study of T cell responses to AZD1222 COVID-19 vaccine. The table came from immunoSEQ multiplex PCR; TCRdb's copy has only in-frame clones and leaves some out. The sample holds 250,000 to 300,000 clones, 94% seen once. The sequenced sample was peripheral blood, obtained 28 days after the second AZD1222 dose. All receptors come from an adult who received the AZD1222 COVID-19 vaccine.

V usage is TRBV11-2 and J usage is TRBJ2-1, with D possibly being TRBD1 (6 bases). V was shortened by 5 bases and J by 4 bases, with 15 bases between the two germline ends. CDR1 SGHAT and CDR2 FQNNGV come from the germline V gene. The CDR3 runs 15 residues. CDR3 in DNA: TGTGCCAGCAGCCCGGACGAGGGGGTTTACAATGAGCAGTTCTTC. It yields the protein CASSPDEGVYNEQFF.

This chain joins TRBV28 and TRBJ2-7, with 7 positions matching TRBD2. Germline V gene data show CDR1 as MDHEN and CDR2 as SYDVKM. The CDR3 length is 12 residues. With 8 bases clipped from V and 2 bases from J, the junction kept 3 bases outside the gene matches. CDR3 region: CASGGGAYEQYF. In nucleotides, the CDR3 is TGTGCCAGCGGGGGAGGGGCCTACGAGCAGTACTTC.

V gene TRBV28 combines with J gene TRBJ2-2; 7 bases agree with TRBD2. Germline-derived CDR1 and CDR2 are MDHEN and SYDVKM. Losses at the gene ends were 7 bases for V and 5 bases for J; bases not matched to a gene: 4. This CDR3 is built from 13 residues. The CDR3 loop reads CASKVGGTGELFF. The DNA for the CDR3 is TGTGCCAGCAAAGTGGGGGGGACCGGGGAGCTGTTTTTT.

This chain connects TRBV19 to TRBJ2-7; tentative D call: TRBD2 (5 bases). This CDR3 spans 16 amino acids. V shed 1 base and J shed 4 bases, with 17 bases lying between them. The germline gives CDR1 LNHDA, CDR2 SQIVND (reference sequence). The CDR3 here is CASSIGGPNSPYEQYF. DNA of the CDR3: TGTGCCAGTAGTATAGGAGGGCCCAATAGCCCTTACGAGCAGTACTTC.

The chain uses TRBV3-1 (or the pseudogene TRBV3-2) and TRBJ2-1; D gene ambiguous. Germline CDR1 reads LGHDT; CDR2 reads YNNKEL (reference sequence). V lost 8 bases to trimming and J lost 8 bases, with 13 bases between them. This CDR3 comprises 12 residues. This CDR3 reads CASEAATDEQFF. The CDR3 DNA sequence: TGTGCCAGCGAAGCAGCGACCGATGAGCAGTTCTTC.

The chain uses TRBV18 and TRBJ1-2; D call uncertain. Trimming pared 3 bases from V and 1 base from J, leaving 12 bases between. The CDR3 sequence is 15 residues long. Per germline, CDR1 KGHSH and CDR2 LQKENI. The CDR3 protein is CASSPMGAYNYGYTF. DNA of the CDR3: TGTGCCAGCTCACCCATGGGAGCTTATAACTATGGCTACACCTTC.

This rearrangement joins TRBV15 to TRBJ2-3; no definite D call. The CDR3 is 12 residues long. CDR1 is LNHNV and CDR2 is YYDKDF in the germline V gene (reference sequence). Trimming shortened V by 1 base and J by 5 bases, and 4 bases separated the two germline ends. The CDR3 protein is CATSRGLDTQYF. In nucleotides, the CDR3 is TGTGCCACCAGCAGAGGACTAGATACGCAGTATTTT.

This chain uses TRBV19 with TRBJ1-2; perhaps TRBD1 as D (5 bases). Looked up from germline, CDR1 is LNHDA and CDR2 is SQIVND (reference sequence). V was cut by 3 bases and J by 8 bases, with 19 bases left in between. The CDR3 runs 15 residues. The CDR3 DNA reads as TGTGCCAGTAGTATTCGGCCCGACAGACCGGGGGGCTACACCTTC. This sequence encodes CASSIRPDRPGGYTF.

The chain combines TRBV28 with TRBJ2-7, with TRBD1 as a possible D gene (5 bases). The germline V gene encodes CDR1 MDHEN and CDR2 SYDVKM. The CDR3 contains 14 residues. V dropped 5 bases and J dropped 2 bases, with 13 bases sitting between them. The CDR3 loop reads CASSEQVFPYEQYF. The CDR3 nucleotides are TGTGCCAGCAGTGAACAGGTTTTCCCCTACGAGCAGTACTTC.

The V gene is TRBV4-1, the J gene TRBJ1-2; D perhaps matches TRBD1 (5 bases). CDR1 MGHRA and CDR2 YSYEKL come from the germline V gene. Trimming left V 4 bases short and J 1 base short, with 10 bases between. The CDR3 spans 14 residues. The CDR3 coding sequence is TGCGCCAGCAGCCGGAGAGGGGTTAACTATGGCTACACCTTC. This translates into CASSRRGVNYGYTF.